These 32 T cell receptor beta chains share one sample of origin, sequenced in a study of CD8 T cell repertoires and HIV-1 epitope variants. No antigens are known for them. Profiled with immunoSEQ multiplex PCR; TCRdb holds only in-frame clones, not every one. The sample lists approximately 3,500 clones, 55% to 85% occurring once. Material: cultured CD8+ T cells derived from PBMCs. The receptors were gathered from a male donor with HIV.

The chain carries TRBV2 and TRBJ2-1, with no clear D. V was pared by 11 bases and J by 4 bases, with 18 bases between. The germline V gene has CDR1 SNHLY and CDR2 FYNNEI. The CDR3 runs 14 residues. The CDR3 coding sequence is TGTGCCTCCTGGTGGGGTCTGGGTTACAATGAGCAGTTCTTC. Protein sequence: CASWWGLGYNEQFF.

The chain combines TRBV4-3 with TRBJ2-5; tentative D call: TRBD2 (6 bases). The CDR3 runs 15 residues. The germline V and J ends were trimmed by 0 bases and 5 bases, with 13 bases remaining between them. CDR1 is LGHNA, CDR2 YSLEER, per germline. This chain's CDR3 is CASSQEASDDETQYF. CDR3 nucleotides: TGCGCCAGCAGCCAAGAAGCTAGCGACGACGAGACCCAGTACTTC.

The genes are TRBV28 and TRBJ2-4, with D perhaps TRBD2 (6 bases). The CDR3 spans 17 residues. Trimming took off 5 bases at V and 4 bases at J, with 21 bases between the two ends. The germline gives CDR1 MDHEN, CDR2 SYDVKM. The CDR3 protein is CASSPHPGVLGKNIQYF. As DNA, the CDR3 is TGTGCCAGCAGTCCCCACCCGGGAGTCCTTGGTAAAAACATTCAGTACTTC. The variable domain in full, with the rest retrieved from reference TRBV28 and TRBJ2-4, is DVKVTQSSRYLVKRTGEKVFLECVQDMDHENMFWYRQDPGLGLRLIYFSYDVKMKEKGDIPEGYSVSREKKERFSLILESASTNQTSMYLCASSPHPGVLGKNIQYFGAGTRLSVL.

The chain employs TRBV28 and TRBJ1-1; D possibly corresponds to TRBD1 (6 bases). The CDR3 has 12 residues. V lost 6 bases and J lost 5, with 10 bases in between. The germline CDR1 and CDR2 sequences are MDHEN and SYDVKM. The CDR3 region has the DNA TGTGCCAGCAGACTACAGGGAACTGAAGCTTTCTTT. Translating it yields CASRLQGTEAFF.

This chain connects TRBV27 to TRBJ2-2; no reliable D call. V dropped 0 bases and J dropped 2 bases, with 1 base sitting between them. This CDR3 has 13 amino acids. Germline assignment: CDR1 MNHEY and CDR2 SMNVEV (reference sequence). The chain's CDR3 is CASSLSNTGELFF. The DNA for the CDR3 is TGTGCCAGCAGTTTATCTAACACCGGGGAGCTGTTTTTT.

This chain joins TRBV7-8 and TRBJ1-5; no clear D gene. Germline CDR1 reads SGHVS; CDR2 reads FQNEAQ. V was trimmed by 2 bases and J by 1 base, leaving 9 bases between them. This CDR3 region has 15 residues. The chain's CDR3 is CASSLRRVSNQPQHF. The CDR3 DNA reads TGTGCCAGCAGCTTACGCCGGGTCAGCAATCAGCCCCAGCATTTT.

In its sample, this clone was seen once. The chain employs TRBV30 and TRBJ1-4; a weak D match, TRBD1 (5 bases). Germline loops: CDR1 GTSNPN, CDR2 SVGIG (reference sequence). Trimming took off 4 bases at V and 5 bases at J, with 11 bases between the two ends. The CDR3 runs to 13 residues. CDR3 region: CAWKAGGNEKLFF. CDR3 nucleotide sequence: TGTGCCTGGAAAGCGGGGGGGAATGAAAAACTGTTTTTT.

There are a few counts of this clone. This chain joins TRBV7-9 and TRBJ1-2; D not resolved. Trimming removed 5 bases at V and 6 bases at J, with 22 bases between. There are 16 residues in the CDR3. Germline-derived CDR1 and CDR2 are SEHNR and FQNEAQ (reference sequence). The CDR3 loop reads CASSHAGVVGQDGYTF. CDR3 nucleotides: TGTGCCAGCAGCCACGCCGGAGTGGTTGGGCAAGATGGCTACACCTTC.

The gene calls are TRBV5-4 and TRBJ2-7, with TRBD1 matching 8 bases. The germline CDR1 and CDR2 sequences are SGHNT and YYREEE (reference sequence). V lost 3 bases, J lost 4 bases, and 12 bases stayed unmatched. This CDR3 contains 16 residues. The CDR3 loop reads CASSWQSTRGLYEQYF. In nucleotides, the CDR3 is TGTGCCAGCAGCTGGCAGTCGACCAGGGGGCTATACGAGCAGTACTTC.

In its sample, this clone was seen a few times. The chain joins TRBV13 to TRBJ1-6; D gene uncertain. V lost 3 bases, J lost 16 bases, and 16 bases lay in between. The CDR3 loop spans 13 amino acids. Germline CDR1 and CDR2: PRHDT and FYEKMQ (reference sequence). The CDR3 loop is CASSFSTPGPLHF. Written as DNA, the CDR3 is TGTGCCAGCAGCTTTAGTACCCCAGGACCACTCCACTTT.

J is TRBJ1-5 and V is TRBV7-8; D is unclear. Trimming left V 1 base short and J 6 bases short, with 7 bases between. The germline CDR1 and CDR2 sequences are SGHVS and FQNEAQ. CDR3 length: 13 residues. CDR3 protein: CASSLDLGQPQHF. Here the CDR3 DNA reads TGTGCCAGCAGCTTAGATCTCGGTCAGCCCCAGCATTTT.

This rearrangement joins TRBV4-1 to TRBJ2-7; D is undetermined. The CDR3 is 13 residues long. The germline V and J ends were trimmed by 4 bases and 3 bases, with 10 bases remaining between them. CDR1 is MGHRA and CDR2 is YSYEKL in the germline V gene. The CDR3 reads CASSRILDYEQYF. The CDR3 nucleotides read TGCGCCAGCAGCCGTATACTCGACTACGAGCAGTACTTC.

CDR3 protein: CASSEGAGPYEQYF. The CDR3 nucleotides read TGTGCCAGCAGTGAAGGAGCAGGTCCCTACGAGCAGTACTTC. The chain links TRBV6-1 to TRBJ2-7, with unresolved D. The CDR3 is 14 residues long. Deletions cut 1 base from V and 2 bases from J, with 9 bases between. Germline V lookup: CDR1 MNHNS, CDR2 SASEGT.

With respect to this clone: This sample includes further DNA sequences coding for the same CDR3. The J gene is TRBJ1-5, the V gene TRBV27; no firm D call. There are 15 residues in the CDR3. Trimming removed 1 base from V and 7 bases from J, with 14 bases in between. Germline V gene lookup returns CDR1 MNHEY and CDR2 SMNVEV (reference sequence). The CDR3 nucleotides read TGTGCCAGCAGTTTATATGCGGGCCAGAGCCAGCCCCAGCATTTT. This sequence encodes CASSLYAGQSQPQHF.

This clone was observed a handful of times. This chain links TRBV6-6 with TRBJ2-5; TRBD1 agrees at 12 bases. Germline-derived CDR1 and CDR2 are MNHNY and SVGAGI (reference sequence). Germline trimming cut 5 bases from V and 5 bases from J; bases unmatched to any gene: 9. This CDR3 contains 16 residues. The CDR3 DNA reads TGTGCCAGCAGTCAGGGACAGGGGGCGTTTTCCGAGACCCAGTACTTC. Amino acid sequence: CASSQGQGAFSETQYF.

This clone was recorded once. The rearrangement links TRBV5-4 to TRBJ2-3; D remains ambiguous. Per the germline V gene, CDR1 is SGHNT and CDR2 is YYREEE (reference sequence). The V end lost 3 bases, the J end lost 2 bases, and 13 bases lay between the germline ends. The CDR3 runs 15 residues. The DNA for the CDR3 is TGTGCCAGCAGCTCCCCTTTTCTGCCCACAGATACGCAGTATTTT. This translates into CASSSPFLPTDTQYF.

This clone was recorded only once. The chain joins TRBV6-4 to TRBJ2-3; TRBD2 agrees at 12 bases. Looked up from germline, CDR1 is MRHNA and CDR2 is SNTAGT. The CDR3 has 18 amino acids. With 5 bases clipped from V and 3 bases from J, the junction kept 12 bases outside the gene matches. This chain's CDR3 is CASSNGTATSGSTDTQYF. Here the CDR3 DNA reads TGTGCCAGCAGTAACGGGACAGCGACTAGCGGGAGTACAGATACGCAGTATTTT.

The chain employs TRBV2 and TRBJ2-2; D is ambiguous. This CDR3 region has 12 residues. Trimming removed 8 bases at V and 6 bases at J, with 10 bases between. The germline gives CDR1 SNHLY, CDR2 FYNNEI. This CDR3 is CASGPAPGELFF. In DNA form, the CDR3 reads TGTGCCAGCGGCCCAGCGCCCGGGGAGCTGTTTTTT.

The chain recombines TRBV4-1 with TRBJ2-3; D is undetermined. The CDR3 covers 14 residues. Trimming left V 0 bases short and J 2 bases short, with 6 bases between. Germline CDR1 reads MGHRA; CDR2 reads YSYEKL. CDR3 sequence (DNA): TGCGCCAGCAGCCAAGACCAGAACACAGATACGCAGTATTTT. Residues: CASSQDQNTDTQYF.

V is TRBV5-5 and J is TRBJ2-3; a weak D match, TRBD1 (5 bases). This CDR3 contains 15 residues. V gave up 0 bases and J gave up 4 bases, with 12 bases separating them. The V gene's germline CDR1 is SGHKS and CDR2 YYEKEE (reference sequence). This CDR3 reads CASSLATAFSDTQYF. Written as DNA, the CDR3 is TGTGCCAGCAGCTTGGCGACAGCGTTCTCAGATACGCAGTATTTT.

The gene calls are TRBV19 and TRBJ2-7; 8 nucleotides match TRBD1. The CDR3 contains 15 residues. Losses at the gene ends were 3 bases for V and 3 bases for J; bases not matched to a gene: 7. Germline-derived CDR1 and CDR2 are LNHDA and SQIVND (reference sequence). CDR3 sequence: CASSMGRQGNYEQYF. The CDR3 coding sequence is TGTGCCAGTAGTATGGGGAGACAGGGGAACTACGAGCAGTACTTC.

The genes are TRBV28 and TRBJ1-2; D is ambiguous. There are 13 residues in the CDR3. The germline V and J ends were trimmed by 1 base and 8 bases, with 11 bases remaining between them. CDR1 is MDHEN and CDR2 is SYDVKM in the germline V gene. The DNA for the CDR3 is TGTGCCAGCAGTTTATTGGCCGCAAGAGGCTACACCTTC. It encodes CASSLLAARGYTF.

This chain joins TRBV5-6 and TRBJ1-2; no reliable D call. The CDR3 is 12 residues long. V was clipped by 2 bases and J by 8 bases, with 10 bases between them. Germline V CDR1 and CDR2: SGHDT, YYEEEE. The CDR3 reads CASSLNGEGYTF. In nucleotides, the CDR3 is TGTGCCAGCAGCTTAAACGGGGAGGGCTACACCTTC.

The chain employs TRBV7-6 and TRBJ1-4, with unresolved D. Between the trimmed V and J ends, which lost 0 bases and 7 bases, there was a span of 18 bases. Germline V gives CDR1 SGHVS, CDR2 FNYEAQ. This CDR3 region has 17 residues. Written as DNA, the CDR3 is TGTGCCAGCAGCTTAGCGGAAGACATCCGAGGTGGTGAAAAACTGTTTTTT. This codes for CASSLAEDIRGGEKLFF. Based on the CDR3 plus reference TRBV7-6 and TRBJ1-4, the full variable domain is GAGVSQSPRYKVTKRGQDVALRCDPISGHVSLYWYRQALGQGPEFLTYFNYEAQQDKSGLPNDRFSAERPEGSISTLTIQRTEQRDSAMYRCASSLAEDIRGGEKLFFGSGTQLSVL.

The V gene is TRBV7-9, the J gene TRBJ1-1; 10 bases agree with TRBD1. Germline V lookup: CDR1 SEHNR, CDR2 FQNEAQ (reference sequence). This CDR3 has 15 residues. With V trimmed by 5 bases and J by 6 bases, 9 bases remained unmatched. The CDR3 region has the DNA TGTGCCAGCAGCCCCCCGGGACAGGGGTGGTCTGAAGCTTTCTTT. Protein sequence: CASSPPGQGWSEAFF.

This sequence joins TRBV27 and TRBJ1-4, with D unresolved. Germline CDR1 reads MNHEY; CDR2 reads SMNVEV (reference sequence). This CDR3 is 14 amino acids long. V lost 8 bases and J 0 bases, leaving 10 bases between the germline ends. The CDR3 DNA sequence: TGTGCCAGCGGAGTTTCAGCAACTAATGAAAAACTGTTTTTT. It yields the protein CASGVSATNEKLFF.

This clone was counted a single time. V is TRBV19 and J is TRBJ1-4; 9 bases match TRBD1. CDR1 and CDR2 from the germline V gene are LNHDA and SQIVND (reference sequence). The CDR3 consists of 14 residues. With V trimmed by 6 bases and J by 10 bases, 9 bases remained unmatched. CDR3 sequence reads: CASRHDRGEGKLFF. CDR3 bases: TGTGCCAGTAGACATGACAGGGGGGAAGGAAAACTGTTTTTT.

By share, this clone ranks as medium-sized (0.01 to 0.1%). The chain couples TRBV5-6 to TRBJ2-7; TRBD1 agrees at 8 bases. The CDR3 sequence is 16 residues long. The junction had 12 bases not matched to a gene; V was cut back by 3 bases and J by 4 bases. CDR1 and CDR2 from the germline V gene are SGHDT and YYEEEE. The CDR3 sequence: CASSWQSTRGLYEQYF. The CDR3 DNA is TGTGCCAGCAGCTGGCAGTCGACCAGGGGGCTATACGAGCAGTACTTC.

The genes are TRBV11-2 and TRBJ1-2, with TRBD1 as a possible D gene (5 bases). This CDR3 comprises 14 residues. V lost 0 bases and J lost 7, with 12 bases in between. CDR1 and CDR2 (germline): SGHAT, FQNNGV. The CDR3 sequence is CASSLEFFGAGYTF. In DNA, the CDR3 is TGTGCCAGCAGCTTAGAGTTCTTTGGGGCTGGCTACACCTTC. Together with reference TRBV11-2 and TRBJ1-2, the CDR3 gives the full variable domain: EAGVAQSPRYKIIEKRQSVAFWCNPISGHATLYWYQQILGQGPKLLIQFQNNGVVDDSQLPKDRFSAERLKGVDSTLKIQPAKLEDSAVYLCASSLEFFGAGYTFGSGTRLTVV.

The chain uses TRBV11-2 and TRBJ2-5; a weak D match, TRBD2 (5 bases). The CDR3 has 16 amino acids. Germline lookup yields CDR1 SGHAT and CDR2 FQNNGV. Trimming cost V 5 bases and J 0 bases, with 16 bases left between them. The CDR3 nucleotides are TGTGCCAGCAGCCCCCTCGGGGAGCCCAACCAAGAGACCCAGTACTTC. It specifies CASSPLGEPNQETQYF.

This chain connects TRBV28 to TRBJ2-2; the match to TRBD1 covers 9 bases. CDR1 is MDHEN, CDR2 SYDVKM, per germline. This CDR3 spans 16 amino acids. Germline trimming cut 5 bases from V and 2 bases from J; bases unmatched to any gene: 6. CDR3 in DNA: TGTGCCAGCAGTCCCCCGGGACAGGGAAACACCGGGGAGCTGTTTTTT. Amino acids: CASSPPGQGNTGELFF.

The J gene is TRBJ2-3, the V gene TRBV7-2; D is unclear. CDR1 is SGHTA, CDR2 FQGNSA, per germline. The V end was cut by 1 base, the J end by 4 bases, with 9 bases between. The CDR3 sequence is 14 residues long. CDR3 amino acids: CASSLGPPPDTQYF. CDR3 sequence (DNA): TGTGCCAGCAGCTTAGGCCCTCCTCCAGATACGCAGTATTTT. Supplemented by reference TRBV7-2 and TRBJ2-3, the full variable domain reads GAGVSQSPSNKVTEKGKDVELRCDPISGHTALYWYRQSLGQGLEFLIYFQGNSAPDKSGLPSDRFSAERTGGSVSTLTIQRTQQEDSAVYLCASSLGPPPDTQYFGPGTRLTVL.